A selection of T cell receptor beta chains follows, all from one sample in a study of cytomegalovirus exposure and HLA in healthy donors. Here immunoSEQ multiplex PCR was the method, and the copy in TCRdb shows in-frame clones only, minus some. The data show more than 90,000 clones, just under 70% seen once. The source material was PBMCs. These receptors all come from a man in his thirties or forties in good health and CMV-seropositive. Both conserved end residues are part of each CDR3. A D gene is named only where the DNA matches it firmly. Expanded clones are given a class, and other clones once, few, many or no size at all.

j_call v_call clone_size d_call cdr3_nt cdr3_aa
TRBJ1-2 TRBV28 . . TGTGCCAGCAGTTTAGGGGCAGGGAACTATGGCTACACCTTC CASSLGAGNYGYTF
TRBJ2-2 TRBV27 . TRBD1 TGTGCCAGCAGTTCCACCGGGACAGGGGCAACCGGGGAGCTGTTTTTT CASSSTGTGATGELFF
TRBJ2-1 TRBV10-3 . TRBD1 TGTGCCATCAGTGAGTTGACAGGGACCTACAATGAGCAGTTCTTC CAISELTGTYNEQFF
TRBJ2-6 TRBV19 . . TGTGCCAGTAGTATAGTAGGAGGTCGCGCTGGGGCCAACGTCCTGACTTTC CASSIVGGRAGANVLTF
TRBJ1-6 TRBV18 . TRBD1 TGTGCCAGCTCACCCCGACAGGGCTCCTATAATTCACCCCTCCACTTT CASSPRQGSYNSPLHF
TRBJ2-1 TRBV7-8 . . TGTGCCAGCAGCTTTGAGTTAGGGGCCCACAATGAGCAGTTCTTC CASSFELGAHNEQFF
TRBJ2-7 TRBV10-3 . . TGTGCCATCTCAGGTGAGAGTGGCGAGCAGTACTTC CAISGESGEQYF
TRBJ2-5 TRBV5-6 . TRBD2 TGTGCCAGCAGCTTGGCTAGCGGGAGGAGTAGAGAGACCCAGTACTTC CASSLASGRSRETQYF
TRBJ2-4 TRBV28 few . TGTGCCAGCAGTTTTTCCCCCGAGGGCAAAAACATTCAGTACTTC CASSFSPEGKNIQYF
TRBJ2-7 TRBV4-1 . TRBD1 TGCGCCAGCAGTCGAAGTTTGTCGGACAGGGGGGGGGAGCAGTACTTC CASSRSLSDRGGEQYF
TRBJ2-1 TRBV27 few TRBD1 TGTGCCAGCAGTTCCAGACAGGGGGGTTACAATGAGCAGTTCTTC CASSSRQGGYNEQFF
TRBJ2-1 TRBV19 . TRBD1 TGTGCCAGTAGTCCGCCCGGACAGGATTTGGAGTTCTTC CASSPPGQDLEFF
TRBJ1-4 TRBV7-9 . . TGTGCCAGCAGCTTCGCGGCAGCCATTACAACTAATGAAAAACTGTTTTTT CASSFAAAITTNEKLFF
TRBJ1-3 TRBV7-2 once . TGTGCCAGCAGCTTAGCAGGGGTTAGATCTGGAAACACCATATATTTT CASSLAGVRSGNTIYF
TRBJ1-3 TRBV5-4 . . TGTGCCAGCAGAAGGGACTCCTCTGGAAACACCATATATTTT CASRRDSSGNTIYF
TRBJ2-1 TRBV28 once TRBD2 TGTGCCAGCAGTCCGAACGCTCTAGCGGCGCCCTTGTACTACAATGAGCAGTTCTTC CASSPNALAAPLYYNEQFF
TRBJ1-1 TRBV27 . TRBD1 TGTGCCAGCAGTCCAACAGGGGGCTTCTCGAACTGGAACACTGAAGCTTTCTTT CASSPTGGFSNWNTEAFF
TRBJ1-5 TRBV19 few TRBD1 TGTGCCAGTAGTGGACCGAACAGGGGCGGGCAGCCCCAGCATTTT CASSGPNRGGQPQHF
TRBJ2-3 TRBV5-1 . TRBD1 TGCGCCAGCAGCTCAACCGGGACAGGGTTGGATACGCAGTATTTT CASSSTGTGLDTQYF
TRBJ1-2 TRBV11-2 few TRBD1 TGTGCCAGCAGCATTGACAGGGTAGTCGGCTACACCTTC CASSIDRVVGYTF
TRBJ1-1 TRBV10-3 . TRBD1 TGTGCCATCAGTGAGCATCCGGGACAGGGAGGGTCGGCTGAAGCTTTCTTT CAISEHPGQGGSAEAFF
TRBJ2-7 TRBV7-9 . . TGTGCCAGCAGCCGAAGGCGGAGCTCCTACGAGCAGTACTTC CASSRRRSSYEQYF
TRBJ1-2 TRBV27 . TRBD1 TGTGCCAGCAGCACAGGGGCGTCGAACTATGGCTACACCTTC CASSTGASNYGYTF
TRBJ2-3 TRBV9 . . TGTGCCAGCAGCGTAAGATGGCGGGGAGGAGATACGCAGTATTTT CASSVRWRGGDTQYF
TRBJ1-5 TRBV6-1 . . TGTGCCAGCAGTGAATACCGGCAGGGCTTAGATCAGCCCCAGCATTTT CASSEYRQGLDQPQHF
TRBJ1-2 TRBV27 . . TGTGCCAGCAAGTCGTCGGGGACTAACTATGGCTACACCTTC CASKSSGTNYGYTF
TRBJ2-7 TRBV6-5 few TRBD1 TGTGCCAGCAGTTCTCCGGGACAGGGTTACTACGAGCAGTACTTC CASSSPGQGYYEQYF
TRBJ2-2 TRBV9 . TRBD1 TGTGCCAGCAGCGTTACAGGGGCCGGGGAGCTGTTTTTT CASSVTGAGELFF
TRBJ2-3 TRBV11-1 few TRBD1 TGTGCCAGCAGCTTAGGGACAGGGGGTCATAGGGCAGATACGCAGTATTTT CASSLGTGGHRADTQYF
TRBJ1-1 TRBV7-8 . TRBD1 TGTGCCAGCAGCTTAGGGGCAGGGGGTTTTGAAGCTTTCTTT CASSLGAGGFEAFF
TRBJ2-2 TRBV27 . TRBD1 TGTGCCAGCAGTATGTTCGACAGGGCAGGGGAGCTGTTTTTT CASSMFDRAGELFF
TRBJ1-2 TRBV2 . . TGTGCCAGCAGTGCGGGTAGGTCTGACTCCGGCTACACCTTC CASSAGRSDSGYTF
TRBJ2-5 TRBV5-4 few . TGTGCCAGCAGCCCACAGGGAATGTTAGAGGAGACCCAGTACTTC CASSPQGMLEETQYF
TRBJ2-2 TRBV11-3 . . TGTGCCAGCAGCGAACTACTCGCCGGGGAGCTGTTTTTT CASSELLAGELFF
TRBJ2-2 TRBV11-2 . TRBD1 TGTGCCAGCAGCTTAGATCTATGGTGGACAGGGAACACCGGGGAGCTGTTTTTT CASSLDLWWTGNTGELFF
TRBJ1-3 TRBV14 . . TGTGCCAGCAGCCAAGATGGACAGAGAAACACCATATATTTT CASSQDGQRNTIYF
TRBJ1-3 TRBV7-3 . TRBD1 TGTGCCAGCAGCCCGACAGGGGGCTCTGGAAACACCATATATTTT CASSPTGGSGNTIYF
TRBJ1-4 TRBV6-1 . TRBD1 TGTGCCAGCAGTGAAGGGACAGGGAGTGAAAAACTGTTTTTT CASSEGTGSEKLFF
TRBJ2-3 TRBV5-1 . . TGCGCCAGCAGCTCTTTGTCTGCGGTCGGGTTCAGCACAGATACGCAGTATTTT CASSSLSAVGFSTDTQYF
TRBJ1-4 TRBV11-2 . TRBD1 TGTGCCAGCAGCCCCCGGGGGGGCAGGGGGGATGAAAAACTGTTTTTT CASSPRGGRGDEKLFF
TRBJ2-2 TRBV5-1 few . TGCGCCAGCAGCTCAAGCGTTGGGACACCTAACACCGGGGAGCTGTTTTTT CASSSSVGTPNTGELFF
TRBJ2-1 TRBV7-8 . . TGTGCCAGCAGCCCCTTCCGAAAAGCGGTCAGAGGTATAGGGCAGTTCTTC CASSPFRKAVRGIGQFF